One TCR beta chain is described in this entry. This record comes from a study of patients and donors after allogeneic stem cell transplantation. Deletions cut 5 bases from V and 7 bases from J, with 20 bases between. The CDR3 loop spans 15 amino acids. Germline V CDR1 and CDR2: LNHDA, SQIVND (reference sequence). One entry per CDR3 protein, called by TCRdb with MiXCR from the RT-PCR reads. The table lists more than 850,000 distinct CDR3 sequences, approximately 18% of them singletons. The chain links TRBV19 to TRBJ2-5; D is tentatively TRBD1 or TRBD2 (6 bases each). The sample was blood, either unsorted or a sorted T cell fraction (not recorded which). The source is a human donor who was either an allogeneic HSCT recipient or a stem cell or donor lymphocyte infusion donor (not recorded which). It is not recorded whose cells these are; they may come from a transplant donor. The CDR3 is CASSPSTRGVGTQYF. The CDR3 DNA follows: TGTGCCAGTAGTCCATCGACGAGGGGGGTAGGGACCCAGTACTTC.